The clone carrying this T cell receptor (beta chain) was picked up many times. This sample is part of a study of early T cells in non-severe SARS-CoV-2 infection. Each CDR3 protein gets one entry after TCRdb re-called the 5' RACE reads with MiXCR. The sample carries about 36,000 distinct CDR3 sequences, roughly 3.9% recorded once. The germline V gene encodes CDR1 SQVTM and CDR2 ANQGSEA. The V gene end was trimmed by 5 bases and the J gene end by 2 bases; junction bases not matched to a gene: 10. CDR3 length: 18 residues. Sequenced input: whole blood. The receptor's source is an adult who was a healthcare worker with PCR-confirmed SARS-CoV-2 infection or an uninfected control (not recorded which). The chain employs TRBV29-1 and TRBJ2-1, with 15 bases lining up with TRBD2. In DNA form, the CDR3 reads TGCAGCGTTCGGGGACCGGGACTAGCGGGAGGCACCTACAATGAGCAGTTCTTC. This gives the protein CSVRGPGLAGGTYNEQFF.